The next 3 T cell receptor beta chains were all read from a single sample in a study of human T cells and chemical hapten exposure. This sample's time point: patch test 1, 2 weeks after DPC sensitization. Documented treatment: therapeutic diphenylcyclopropenone sensitization with weekly scalp DPC. TCRdb processed the RACE reads anew with MiXCR; each CDR3 protein has one entry. The data contain fewer than 500,000 distinct CDR3 sequences, more than 4.5% of them seen just once; the ten biggest clones take up 2% to 2.5%. The sequencing here drew on whole blood, taken in connection with sensitization to the hapten diphenylcyclopropenone (DPC). The receptors come from a woman aged 45-65 years with alopecia areata. Some clones in this sample may be carry-over from other donors' samples.

This clonotype was seen ten or more times. The rearrangement joins TRBV15 to TRBJ2-7, with D perhaps matching TRBD2 (5 bases). This CDR3 is 14 amino acids long. Germline CDR1 is LNHNV and CDR2 is YYDKDF (reference sequence). Trimming cost V 0 bases and J 4 bases, with 10 bases left between them. The CDR3 DNA is TGTGCCACCAGCAGAGACGCGGGTCCGTACGAGCAGTACTTC. This gives the protein CATSRDAGPYEQYF.

The chain joins TRBV6-4 to TRBJ1-6; D unresolved. CDR1 is MRHNA and CDR2 is SNTAGT in the germline V gene. Between the trimmed V and J ends, which lost 5 bases and 4 bases, there was a span of 6 bases. There are 13 residues in the CDR3. The CDR3 DNA is TGTGCCAGCAGTCGGGATTATAATTCACCCCTCCACTTT. The encoded protein is CASSRDYNSPLHF.

The table lists this clonotype with a few counts. This chain joins TRBV27 and TRBJ1-5; possible D gene TRBD1, 5 bases. V lost 5 bases and J lost 1, with 12 bases in between. The CDR3 spans 15 residues. Looked up from germline, CDR1 is MNHEY and CDR2 is SMNVEV (reference sequence). CDR3 amino acids: CASSPGTASNQPQHF. CDR3 nucleotide sequence: TGTGCCAGCAGTCCCGGGACGGCGAGCAATCAGCCCCAGCATTTT.